Below are 21 T cell receptor beta chains sequenced from a single sample in a study of OX40 agonist ivuxolimab in advanced cancers. Sequencing was performed with immunoSEQ multiplex PCR; in TCRdb, only in-frame clones are kept and a portion is missing. The sample yields roughly 100,000 clones, approximately 85% seen once. This specimen was CD4+ or CD8+ T cells sorted from blood, taken in a trial of the OX40 agonist ivuxolimab. The receptors were sampled from an adult with an advanced solid tumor such as melanoma, head and neck, liver or kidney cancer.

This chain links TRBV6-5 with TRBJ2-7; 9 bases map to TRBD1. The CDR3 loop spans 15 amino acids. Losses at the gene ends were 4 bases for V and 3 bases for J; bases not matched to a gene: 7. The V gene's germline CDR1 is MNHEY and CDR2 SVGAGI. The CDR3 here is CASSSRTGVGYEQYF. Written as DNA, the CDR3 is TGTGCCAGCAGTTCCCGGACAGGGGTGGGCTACGAGCAGTACTTC.

J is TRBJ2-7 and V is TRBV5-4, with 12 bases fitting TRBD1. The V segment lost 6 bases and the J segment 5 bases; nucleotides outside the gene matches: 3. The CDR3 has 13 amino acids. Germline CDR1 is SGHNT and CDR2 is YYREEE (reference sequence). The CDR3 loop reads CASNRDRGHEQYF. For the CDR3, the DNA is TGTGCCAGCAACCGGGACAGGGGGCACGAGCAGTACTTC.

The chain joins TRBV9 to TRBJ2-6, with a tentative D call TRBD1 (6 bases). Germline CDR1 reads SGDLS; CDR2 reads YYNGEE. V lost 2 bases and J 4 bases, leaving 13 bases between the germline ends. The CDR3 has 16 residues. The CDR3 is CASSVEQGSGANVLTF. CDR3 sequence (DNA): TGTGCCAGCAGCGTCGAGCAGGGGTCCGGGGCCAACGTCCTGACTTTC.

Of note for this clone: The sample contains more than one DNA sequence encoding this CDR3. The chain has TRBV11-2 and TRBJ2-7; D is ambiguous. This CDR3 contains 13 residues. Germline-derived CDR1 and CDR2 are SGHAT and FQNNGV. The V end was cut by 0 bases, the J end by 7 bases, with 10 bases between. The CDR3 sequence: CASSLDRRYEQYF. DNA for the CDR3: TGTGCCAGCAGCTTAGATCGGCGGTATGAGCAGTACTTC. The entire variable domain, with the rest obtained from reference TRBV11-2 and TRBJ2-7, is as follows: EAGVAQSPRYKIIEKRQSVAFWCNPISGHATLYWYQQILGQGPKLLIQFQNNGVVDDSQLPKDRFSAERLKGVDSTLKIQPAKLEDSAVYLCASSLDRRYEQYFGPGTRLTVT.

This rearrangement joins TRBV11-3 to TRBJ2-1; 7 positions agree with TRBD1. There are 15 residues in the CDR3. The V segment lost 3 bases and the J segment 6 bases; nucleotides outside the gene matches: 8. CDR1 is SGHNT and CDR2 is YENEEA in the germline V gene. Here the CDR3 DNA reads TGTGCCAGCAGCTTCAGACAGGGCTCATTCAATGAGCAGTTCTTC. This codes for CASSFRQGSFNEQFF.

The CDR3 DNA reads as TGTGCTAGTGCTAGCGGGGTCTACACCGGGGAGCTGTTTTTT. Protein product: CASASGVYTGELFF. This chain uses TRBV12-5 with TRBJ2-2; 9 nucleotides align to TRBD2. Germline loops: CDR1 LGHNT, CDR2 FRNRAP. Germline trimming cut 7 bases from V and 3 bases from J; bases unmatched to any gene: 3. The CDR3 extends over 14 amino acids.

In this sample, this clone turned up a few times. As DNA, the CDR3 is TGTGCCAGCGGGGCCGGAGGTACAGATACGCAGTATTTT. It yields the protein CASGAGGTDTQYF. The chain links TRBV7-8 to TRBJ2-3; either TRBD1 or TRBD2 may fit D (5 bases each). This CDR3 spans 13 amino acids. Germline V gives CDR1 SGHVS, CDR2 FQNEAQ. V lost 8 bases and J lost 3, with 12 bases in between.

The chain couples TRBV15 to TRBJ1-2, with 9 bases fitting TRBD1. Germline CDR1 and CDR2: LNHNV and YYDKDF (reference sequence). The CDR3 is made up of 14 amino acids. Germline trimming cut 5 bases from V and 1 base from J; bases unmatched to any gene: 2. CDR3 sequence: CATSGGQGNYGYTF. CDR3 in DNA: TGTGCCACCAGCGGGGGACAGGGTAACTATGGCTACACCTTC.

The chain employs TRBV6-4 and TRBJ2-7; D assignment may be TRBD1 or TRBD2 (5 bases each). Germline lookup yields CDR1 MRHNA and CDR2 SNTAGT. The CDR3 extends over 15 amino acids. Trimming stripped 3 bases from V and 2 bases from J, with 14 bases between. Here the CDR3 reads CASSEFEGPTYEQYF. The CDR3 DNA reads as TGTGCCAGCAGTGAATTCGAGGGACCCACCTACGAGCAGTACTTC.

V and J are TRBV19 and TRBJ2-3; D is unclear. CDR3 size: 14 residues. V dropped 10 bases and J dropped 2 bases, with 16 bases sitting between them. The germline CDR1 and CDR2 sequences are LNHDA and SQIVND (reference sequence). As DNA, the CDR3 is TGTGCCACCGCGGACGCCCGGACCACAGATACGCAGTATTTT. This sequence encodes CATADARTTDTQYF.

The gene calls are TRBV7-8 and TRBJ1-1; D is unclear. From germline, CDR1 is SGHVS and CDR2 FQNEAQ. V dropped 7 bases and J dropped 3 bases, with 12 bases sitting between them. This CDR3 has 13 residues. CDR3 region: CASIGEEDTEAFF. For the CDR3, the DNA is TGTGCCAGCATCGGGGAGGAGGACACTGAAGCTTTCTTT.

V gene TRBV11-2 combines with J gene TRBJ2-3; 8 nucleotides match TRBD2. From germline, CDR1 is SGHAT and CDR2 FQNNGV. The CDR3 spans 16 residues. V lost 7 bases and J lost 4; bases outside the gene matches: 13. CDR3 in DNA: TGTGCCAGCAAACTAGCGGAATCCGGGTACCCAGATACGCAGTATTTT. This sequence encodes CASKLAESGYPDTQYF. The variable domain in full, with the rest retrieved from reference TRBV11-2 and TRBJ2-3, is EAGVAQSPRYKIIEKRQSVAFWCNPISGHATLYWYQQILGQGPKLLIQFQNNGVVDDSQLPKDRFSAERLKGVDSTLKIQPAKLEDSAVYLCASKLAESGYPDTQYFGPGTRLTVL.

The chain recombines TRBV5-1 with TRBJ2-7; TRBD1 or TRBD2 may be the D gene (6 bases each). The length of the CDR3 is 16 residues. V was cut by 0 bases and J by 2 bases, with 15 bases left in between. Germline V gene sequence: CDR1 SGHRS, CDR2 YFSETQ. CDR3 protein: CASSLAGGTPPYEQYF. CDR3 DNA: TGCGCCAGCAGCTTGGCAGGCGGGACACCCCCCTACGAGCAGTACTTC.

The rearrangement links TRBV5-1 to TRBJ2-2; the D is unclear. Germline values: CDR1 SGHRS, CDR2 YFSETQ. Trimming cost V 4 bases and J 7 bases, with 11 bases left between them. This CDR3 is 13 amino acids long. The CDR3 region has the DNA TGCGCCAGCAGCCCAAGGGATGACGGGGAGCTGTTTTTT. It is translated as CASSPRDDGELFF.

This chain links TRBV9 with TRBJ2-3; D ambiguous. From germline, CDR1 is SGDLS and CDR2 YYNGEE. The CDR3 loop spans 13 amino acids. V lost 0 bases, J lost 2 bases, and 4 bases lay in between. The CDR3 protein is CASSVGNTDTQYF. The CDR3 DNA reads as TGTGCCAGCAGCGTAGGTAACACAGATACGCAGTATTTT.

CDR3 coding DNA: TGTGCCAGCAGTCCTTTAGGCGGGAATGAGCAGTTCTTC. Protein sequence: CASSPLGGNEQFF. The rearrangement joins TRBV28 to TRBJ2-1; TRBD2 is a possible D gene (5 bases). The CDR3 runs 13 residues. V was clipped by 5 bases and J by 7 bases, with 12 bases between them. CDR1 is MDHEN and CDR2 is SYDVKM in the germline V gene.

V and J are TRBV11-3 and TRBJ2-1; D is possibly TRBD1 (7 bases). CDR1 is SGHNT and CDR2 is YENEEA in the germline V gene. Trimming took 6 bases from V and 0 from J, leaving 12 bases between them. The CDR3 runs to 15 residues. The CDR3 region is CASRTGDSSYNEQFF. CDR3 sequence (DNA): TGTGCCAGCAGGACGGGGGACAGCTCCTACAATGAGCAGTTCTTC.

The J gene is TRBJ2-2, the V gene TRBV18; D gene unclear. The V gene's germline CDR1 is KGHSH and CDR2 LQKENI. Trimming removed 5 bases at V and 7 bases at J, with 11 bases between. The CDR3 sequence is 13 residues long. As DNA, the CDR3 is TGTGCCAGCTCAAAATTCGTCGGCGGGGAGCTGTTTTTT. Its translation: CASSKFVGGELFF. Combining the CDR3 with reference TRBV18 and TRBJ2-2 gives the whole variable domain NAGVMQNPRHLVRRRGQEARLRCSPMKGHSHVYWYRQLPEEGLKFMVYLQKENIIDESGMPKERFSAEFPKEGPSILRIQQVVRGDSAAYFCASSKFVGGELFFGEGSRLTVL.

This chain links TRBV29-1 with TRBJ2-3; the D is unclear. The CDR3 contains 18 residues. Germline V gene data show CDR1 as SQVTM and CDR2 as ANQGSEA. The V gene lost 2 bases and the J gene lost 2 bases, with 23 bases spanning the gap. In DNA form, the CDR3 reads TGCAGCGTTGAACTGGGATTTTCCCTTCCCGGATACACAGATACGCAGTATTTT. Translation: CSVELGFSLPGYTDTQYF.

Comment on this clone: The identical CDR3 is also encoded by other nucleotide sequences in the sample. This chain links TRBV6-5 with TRBJ2-1, with a tentative D call TRBD2 (6 bases). There are 12 residues in the CDR3. CDR1 MNHEY and CDR2 SVGAGI come from the germline V gene. V was shortened by 2 bases and J by 7 bases, with 6 bases between the two germline ends. Written as DNA, the CDR3 is TGTGCCAGCAGTTACGGGGGGAATGAGCAGTTCTTC. Its translation: CASSYGGNEQFF.

The chain joins TRBV9 to TRBJ2-1; no definite D call. CDR1 is SGDLS and CDR2 is YYNGEE in the germline V gene. The CDR3 is 13 residues long. The germline V and J ends were trimmed by 0 bases and 10 bases, with 11 bases remaining between them. In nucleotides, the CDR3 is TGTGCCAGCAGCGTAGATTCACGGACCGAGCAGTTCTTC. Protein: CASSVDSRTEQFF.